The next 31 T cell receptor beta chains were all read from a single sample in a study of blood T cell repertoires in COVID-19. The table came from immunoSEQ multiplex PCR; TCRdb's copy has only in-frame clones and leaves some out. Of a few hundred thousand clones listed, around 90% are singletons. Sequencing was done on a sample of PBMCs or T cells enriched from blood (not recorded which). The receptors here all came from a woman aged 55-70 years in a cohort exposed to, infected with or recovered from COVID-19 (not recorded which).

This sequence joins TRBV27 and TRBJ1-1; maybe TRBD1 (6 bases). Per the germline V gene, CDR1 is MNHEY and CDR2 is SMNVEV (reference sequence). Trimming removed 4 bases at V and 2 bases at J, with 14 bases between. The CDR3 length is 15 residues. The CDR3 DNA reads as TGTGCCAGCAGTTCTTACAGGGAGTCCAACACTGAAGCTTTCTTT. Its translation is CASSSYRESNTEAFF.

V and J are TRBV24-1 and TRBJ1-1; a possible D gene is TRBD1 (5 bases). The CDR3 has 15 amino acids. CDR1 KGHDR and CDR2 SFDVKD come from the germline V gene. V lost 2 bases and J 3 bases, leaving 12 bases between the germline ends. For the CDR3, the DNA is TGTGCCACCAGTGATTCGACAGCAAGTTACACTGAAGCTTTCTTT. It translates to CATSDSTASYTEAFF.

This chain links TRBV19 with TRBJ1-1; D remains ambiguous. The CDR3 spans 13 residues. CDR1 is LNHDA and CDR2 is SQIVND in the germline V gene (reference sequence). V lost 5 bases, J lost 0 bases, and 7 bases lay in between. The CDR3 DNA sequence: TGTGCCAGTAGTGCAACACTGAACACTGAAGCTTTCTTT. It encodes CASSATLNTEAFF.

This clone was recorded once. The chain uses TRBV27 and TRBJ2-7; possible D gene TRBD1, 5 bases. This CDR3 is built from 16 residues. The V end lost 3 bases, the J end lost 0 bases, and 15 bases lay between the germline ends. From germline, CDR1 is MNHEY and CDR2 SMNVEV (reference sequence). The CDR3 sequence: CASSLYGTGLSYEQYF. The CDR3 DNA reads TGTGCCAGCAGTTTGTATGGAACAGGCCTCTCCTACGAGCAGTACTTC.

This clone was detected once. The J gene is TRBJ2-5, the V gene TRBV28; 7 bases are a match to TRBD1. CDR1 and CDR2 from the germline V gene are MDHEN and SYDVKM. Losses at the gene ends were 3 bases for V and 2 bases for J; bases not matched to a gene: 6. The CDR3 is made up of 15 amino acids. The CDR3 DNA reads TGTGCCAGCAGTTTGCACAGGGGTGGACAAGAGACCCAGTACTTC. Protein sequence: CASSLHRGGQETQYF.

V usage is TRBV5-4 and J usage is TRBJ2-5, with TRBD2 as a possible D gene (5 bases). Trimming pared 0 bases from V and 2 bases from J, leaving 11 bases between. The CDR3 extends over 15 amino acids. Germline lookup yields CDR1 SGHNT and CDR2 YYREEE (reference sequence). The CDR3, as DNA: TGTGCCAGCAGCTTGGATCAGCGGACTCAAGAGACCCAGTACTTC. Translation: CASSLDQRTQETQYF.

The chain carries TRBV7-9 and TRBJ2-7; 10 bases agree with TRBD2. V dropped 4 bases and J dropped 5; count of bases not matched to a gene: 8. Germline V gene lookup returns CDR1 SEHNR and CDR2 FQNEAQ (reference sequence). The CDR3 totals 15 residues. The CDR3 sequence is CASSSGAGGPNEQYF. CDR3 DNA: TGTGCCAGCAGCTCCGGAGCGGGAGGGCCGAACGAGCAGTACTTC.

CDR3 bases: TGTGCCAGCGGGTGGAGCAGCAATAATTCACCCCTCCACTTT. Translating it yields CASGWSSNNSPLHF. V and J are TRBV28 and TRBJ1-6; D gene ambiguous. Between the trimmed V and J ends, which lost 8 bases and 5 bases, there was a span of 13 bases. Germline values: CDR1 MDHEN, CDR2 SYDVKM. The CDR3 runs 14 residues. Drawing the rest from reference TRBV28 and TRBJ1-6, the complete variable domain is DVKVTQSSRYLVKRTGEKVFLECVQDMDHENMFWYRQDPGLGLRLIYFSYDVKMKEKGDIPEGYSVSREKKERFSLILESASTNQTSMYLCASGWSSNNSPLHFGNGTRLTVT.

The rearrangement links TRBV28 to TRBJ1-1, with 11 bases identical to TRBD1. Unmatched junction bases numbered 9, after V lost 4 bases and J lost 5 bases. The CDR3 runs 16 residues. Germline V gene sequence: CDR1 MDHEN, CDR2 SYDVKM. The CDR3 region is CASSSPRDRGRTEAFF. As DNA, the CDR3 is TGTGCCAGCAGTTCCCCCCGGGACAGGGGGAGGACTGAAGCTTTCTTT.

This chain connects TRBV5-1 to TRBJ2-3, with D possibly matching TRBD1 (6 bases). V lost 2 bases to trimming and J lost 4 bases, with 11 bases between them. From germline, CDR1 is SGHRS and CDR2 YFSETQ. This CDR3 region has 14 residues. The CDR3, as DNA: TGCGCCAGCAGCTTATCGACAGGTCCAGATACGCAGTATTTT. Amino acid sequence: CASSLSTGPDTQYF.

The chain employs TRBV11-3 and TRBJ2-1, with a possible D match to TRBD1 (6 bases). The CDR3 has 13 amino acids. The germline V gene has CDR1 SGHNT and CDR2 YENEEA. Trimming removed 5 bases at V and 3 bases at J, with 8 bases between. The CDR3 protein is CASSVQGYNEQFF. The CDR3 nucleotides read TGTGCCAGCAGCGTACAGGGCTACAATGAGCAGTTCTTC.

The J gene is TRBJ1-5, the V gene TRBV2, with 7 positions matching TRBD1. V lost 6 bases, J lost 4 bases, and 3 bases stayed unmatched. This CDR3 comprises 13 residues. The germline CDR1 and CDR2 sequences are SNHLY and FYNNEI. The CDR3 loop reads CASRGDSNQPQHF. The CDR3 DNA is TGTGCCAGCAGAGGGGACAGTAATCAGCCCCAGCATTTT. The entire variable domain, with the rest obtained from reference TRBV2 and TRBJ1-5, is as follows: EPEVTQTPSHQVTQMGQEVILRCVPISNHLYFYWYRQILGQKVEFLVSFYNNEISEKSEIFDDQFSVERPDGSNFTLKIRSTKLEDSAMYFCASRGDSNQPQHFGDGTRLSIL.

The genes are TRBV7-9 and TRBJ2-7, with D maybe TRBD2 (5 bases). CDR3 length: 14 amino acids. Germline lookup yields CDR1 SEHNR and CDR2 FQNEAQ (reference sequence). V shed 8 bases and J shed 2 bases, with 16 bases lying between them. The CDR3 protein is CASGSLEGAYEQYF. Here the CDR3 DNA reads TGTGCCAGCGGTAGTCTTGAGGGTGCCTACGAGCAGTACTTC. The complete variable domain, with remaining parts taken from reference TRBV7-9 and TRBJ2-7, reads DTGVSQNPRHKITKRGQNVTFRCDPISEHNRLYWYRQTLGQGPEFLTYFQNEAQLEKSRLLSDRFSAERPKGSFSTLEIQRTEQGDSAMYLCASGSLEGAYEQYFGPGTRLTVT.

The V and J genes are TRBV25-1 and TRBJ1-6; the D gene is possibly TRBD1 (6 bases). V dropped 7 bases and J dropped 8 bases, with 12 bases sitting between them. The germline gives CDR1 MGHDK, CDR2 SYGVNS. The CDR3 runs 13 residues. CDR3 sequence reads: CASTQGRDSPLHF. The CDR3 DNA reads as TGTGCCAGCACCCAGGGGAGGGATTCACCCCTCCACTTT. The complete variable domain, with remaining parts taken from reference TRBV25-1 and TRBJ1-6, reads EADIYQTPRYLVIGTGKKITLECSQTMGHDKMYWYQQDPGMELHLIHYSYGVNSTEKGDLSSESTVSRIRTEHFPLTLESARPSHTSQYLCASTQGRDSPLHFGNGTRLTVT.

V gene TRBV6-1 combines with J gene TRBJ2-1, with D possibly TRBD1 on 6 matching bases. CDR3 length: 15 amino acids. Trimming stripped 2 bases from V and 10 bases from J, with 18 bases between. Germline CDR1 and CDR2: MNHNS and SASEGT. CDR3 in DNA: TGTGCCAGCAGTGAACAGACAGGTCCGACGCAAGAGCAGTTCTTC. Amino acid sequence: CASSEQTGPTQEQFF.

In DNA form, the CDR3 reads TGTGCCAGCAGACCAGGGGGCGTAGCGGACAATGAGCAGTTCTTC. Amino acid sequence: CASRPGGVADNEQFF. The V gene is TRBV11-3, the J gene TRBJ2-1; the match to TRBD1 covers 8 bases. This CDR3 region has 15 residues. Germline V lookup: CDR1 SGHNT, CDR2 YENEEA. V shed 6 bases and J 5 bases; nucleotides not matched to a gene: 9.

The genes are TRBV19 and TRBJ2-7; TRBD2 aligns across 14 bases. The CDR3 totals 15 residues. J was trimmed by 1 base and V by 5 bases; bases with no gene match: 1. Germline V gene sequence: CDR1 LNHDA, CDR2 SQIVND (reference sequence). The CDR3 loop reads CASSGTSGSSYEQYF. CDR3 DNA sequence: TGTGCCAGTAGTGGGACTAGCGGGAGTTCCTACGAGCAGTACTTC. The full variable domain, with the rest looked up from reference TRBV19 and TRBJ2-7, is DGGITQSPKYLFRKEGQNVTLSCEQNLNHDAMYWYRQDPGQGLRLIYYSQIVNDFQKGDIAEGYSVSREKKESFPLTVTSAQKNPTAFYLCASSGTSGSSYEQYFGPGTRLTVT.

The chain combines TRBV27 with TRBJ2-1; the match to TRBD2 covers 8 bases. V dropped 3 bases and J dropped 0; count of bases not matched to a gene: 10. The V gene's germline CDR1 is MNHEY and CDR2 SMNVEV (reference sequence). This CDR3 has 18 amino acids. The CDR3 loop is CASSFHTSGLSSYNEQFF. The CDR3, as DNA: TGTGCCAGCAGTTTCCACACTAGCGGACTAAGCTCCTACAATGAGCAGTTCTTC.

The chain has TRBV24-1 and TRBJ1-1; a possible D gene is TRBD1 (6 bases). V was cut by 4 bases and J by 11 bases, with 13 bases left in between. The length of the CDR3 is 12 residues. The V gene's germline CDR1 is KGHDR and CDR2 SFDVKD. The CDR3 region has the DNA TGTGCCACCAGTGACACGGACAGTGGGGCTTTCTTT. It translates to CATSDTDSGAFF.

This clone was counted once. The chain carries TRBV15 and TRBJ2-3; perhaps TRBD2 as D (6 bases). The CDR3 is made up of 12 amino acids. CDR1 LNHNV and CDR2 YYDKDF come from the germline V gene (reference sequence). Trimming left V 8 bases short and J 11 bases short, with 17 bases between. The CDR3 loop is CATRTEAGLQYF. CDR3 DNA: TGTGCCACCCGAACCGAGGCGGGGCTGCAGTATTTT.

The chain combines TRBV28 with TRBJ1-2; 8 positions agree with TRBD1. V was clipped by 8 bases and J by 4 bases; unmatched bases: 9. This CDR3 is built from 14 residues. CDR1 and CDR2 (germline): MDHEN, SYDVKM. The CDR3, as DNA: TGTGCCAGCCGTACCCTTGGACAGGGCTATGGCTACACCTTC. The encoded protein is CASRTLGQGYGYTF.

In its sample, this clone was seen once. The chain couples TRBV29-1 to TRBJ1-1; D may be TRBD1 (6 bases). The CDR3 is made up of 12 amino acids. Germline CDR1 reads SQVTM; CDR2 reads ANQGSEA. V lost 6 bases to trimming and J lost 3 bases, with 11 bases between them. CDR3 protein: CSVRTGYTEAFF. CDR3 sequence (DNA): TGCAGCGTGAGAACAGGGTACACTGAAGCTTTCTTT.

On this clone itself: The junction differs from germline at one of its ends, possibly a read error. V and J are TRBV5-1 and TRBJ1-1; D remains ambiguous. Germline V gene lookup returns CDR1 SGHRS and CDR2 YFSETQ. The CDR3 sequence is 11 residues long. The CDR3: CASSLNSEAFF. DNA of the CDR3: TGCGCCAGCAGCTTGAACAGTGAAGCTTTCTTT. Variable domain in full (rest from reference TRBV5-1 and TRBJ1-1): KAGVTQTPRYLIKTRGQQVTLSCSPISGHRSVSWYQQTPGQGLQFLFEYFSETQRNKGNFPGRFSGRQFSNSRSEMNVSTLELGDSALYLCASSLNSEAFFGQGTRLTVV.

This chain uses TRBV7-8 with TRBJ2-2; TRBD1 matches at 7 bases. CDR3 length equals 16 residues. V gave up 1 base and J gave up 5 bases; unmatched junction bases: 7. Germline V gene lookup returns CDR1 SGHVS and CDR2 FQNEAQ. In DNA, the CDR3 is TGTGCCAGCAGCTTAGGCAGACAGGGTAGGACCGGGGAGCTGTTTTTT. This gives the protein CASSLGRQGRTGELFF.

The gene calls are TRBV28 and TRBJ2-3; 10 bases agree with TRBD2. Unmatched junction bases numbered 5, after V lost 5 bases and J lost 3 bases. The CDR3 length is 15 residues. Germline V lookup: CDR1 MDHEN, CDR2 SYDVKM. The DNA of the CDR3 is TGTGCCAGCAGTCCCACGACTAGCGGGACAGATACGCAGTATTTT. Translating gives CASSPTTSGTDTQYF.

The chain employs TRBV7-9 and TRBJ1-3; no definite D call. The CDR3 sequence is 13 residues long. V lost 5 bases to trimming and J lost 4 bases, with 9 bases between them. In germline, CDR1 is SEHNR, CDR2 FQNEAQ (reference sequence). The CDR3: CASSPRLGNTIYF. The DNA of the CDR3 is TGTGCCAGCAGCCCGCGGCTAGGAAACACCATATATTTT.

This chain uses TRBV7-9 with TRBJ1-5; 9 positions agree with TRBD1. The CDR3 extends over 17 amino acids. Germline-derived CDR1 and CDR2 are SEHNR and FQNEAQ (reference sequence). Trimming at V came to 1 base and at J to 3 bases, leaving 7 bases not matched to a gene. CDR3 loop: CASSLGTGALLNQPQHF. The CDR3 coding sequence is TGTGCCAGCAGCTTAGGGACAGGGGCCCTTCTCAATCAGCCCCAGCATTTT.

The chain joins TRBV6-4 to TRBJ1-2; D is undetermined. CDR1 and CDR2 (germline): MRHNA, SNTAGT. The CDR3 loop spans 13 amino acids. V lost 0 bases and J lost 7, with 9 bases in between. The CDR3 DNA reads as TGTGCCAGCAGTGACTCTATTGGCGGTGGCTACACCTTC. Its translation is CASSDSIGGGYTF.

J is TRBJ1-5 and V is TRBV2; D gene unclear. V was clipped by 6 bases and J by 7 bases, with 10 bases between them. The CDR3 totals 12 residues. Per germline, CDR1 SNHLY and CDR2 FYNNEI. In nucleotides, the CDR3 is TGTGCCAGCAGGGGAGGTGGACAGCCCCAGCATTTT. Protein sequence: CASRGGGQPQHF.

V gene TRBV13 combines with J gene TRBJ1-1; TRBD1 might be the D (6 bases). This CDR3 spans 14 amino acids. V lost 1 base and J lost 4, with 10 bases in between. CDR1 is PRHDT and CDR2 is FYEKMQ in the germline V gene (reference sequence). CDR3 region: CASSLEGGGTEAFF. CDR3 DNA: TGTGCCAGCAGCTTAGAAGGGGGTGGCACTGAAGCTTTCTTT.

The chain combines TRBV4-3 with TRBJ2-5; 7 bases agree with TRBD2. The ends lost 1 base at V and 3 bases at J; junction bases unmatched: 8. The CDR3 runs 16 residues. Germline loops: CDR1 LGHNA, CDR2 YSLEER. In nucleotides, the CDR3 is TGCGCCAGCAGCCAAGGGCCCGGGAGGCCCGAAGAGACCCAGTACTTC. Its protein product is CASSQGPGRPEETQYF.